The clone carrying this T cell receptor (beta chain) was seen just once. Its antigen is still unknown. The sample originates from a study of cytomegalovirus exposure and HLA in healthy donors. The study, taken as a whole, reports: HLA restriction was apparent for most CMV-associated TCR beta chains in a later analysis. About 87% or about 30% of the time was how often most TCR beta V segments were productive, according to an earlier analysis.

CDR1 and CDR2 from the germline V gene are SGDLS and YYNGEE. Trimming left V 0 bases short and J 8 bases short, with 25 bases between. This CDR3 contains 18 residues. PCR primers comprised 60 Vbeta and 13 Jbeta primers. Generated by immunoSEQ multiplex PCR, the TCRdb table keeps only in-frame clones and is missing some. This sample has approximately 210,000 clones; around 86% occur once, and the top ten carry roughly 10%. The chain combines TRBV9 with TRBJ2-3; D possibly corresponds to TRBD2 (6 bases). The sequencing input was PBMCs. The TCR originated in a woman aged 45-60 years in good health and CMV-seropositive. The CDR3 loop reads CASSVAPSLAGRRGTQYF. CDR3 sequence (DNA): TGTGCCAGCAGCGTAGCCCCATCTCTCGCGGGACGTCGGGGTACGCAGTATTTT.